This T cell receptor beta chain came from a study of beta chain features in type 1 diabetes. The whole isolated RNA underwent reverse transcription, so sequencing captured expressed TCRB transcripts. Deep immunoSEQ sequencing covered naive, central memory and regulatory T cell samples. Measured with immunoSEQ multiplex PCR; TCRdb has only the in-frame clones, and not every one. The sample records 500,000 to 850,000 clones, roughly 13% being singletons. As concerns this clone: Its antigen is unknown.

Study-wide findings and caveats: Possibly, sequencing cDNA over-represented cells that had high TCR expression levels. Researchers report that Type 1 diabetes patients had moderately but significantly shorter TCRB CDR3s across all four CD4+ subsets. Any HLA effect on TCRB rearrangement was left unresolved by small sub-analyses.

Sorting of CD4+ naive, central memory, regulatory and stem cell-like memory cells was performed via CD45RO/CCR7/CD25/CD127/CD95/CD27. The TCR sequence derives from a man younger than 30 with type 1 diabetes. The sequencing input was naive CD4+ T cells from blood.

CDR3 in amino acids: CASSPTGTTIGELFF. Written as DNA, the CDR3 is TGTGCCAGTAGTCCAACCGGGACTACCATCGGGGAGCTGTTTTTT. The V and J genes are TRBV19 and TRBJ2-2, with 7 nucleotides matching TRBD2. The V and J ends lost 5 bases and 7 bases, in that order; junction bases with no gene match: 10. CDR3 length equals 15 residues. Germline V lookup: CDR1 LNHDA, CDR2 SQIVND (reference sequence).